These T cell receptor beta chains were read from a single sample in a study of blood T cell repertoires in COVID-19. TCRdb's copy holds only in-frame clones and misses some; the assay was immunoSEQ multiplex PCR. Of roughly 240,000 clones in the sample, more than 75% were seen once. Sequences were obtained from peripheral blood. Receptors were obtained from a young woman who had recovered from COVID-19. Both conserved end residues are part of each CDR3. Fields, in order: V gene, J gene, clone size, D gene, CDR3 DNA, CDR3 protein. A D gene is named only where the DNA matches it firmly. Clone size, where shown, is once, few, many, or a class for clones that have expanded.

v_call: TRBV2
j_call: TRBJ2-1
clone_size: NA
d_call: TRBD1
cdr3_nt: TGTGCCAGCAGTGAAGCGCTTGGGACAGGGGTTTTTGGTGAGCAGTTCTTC
cdr3_aa: CASSEALGTGVFGEQFF

v_call: TRBV13
j_call: TRBJ2-1
clone_size: NA
d_call: TRBD2
cdr3_nt: TGTGCCAGCAGCTTACCTGGGACTAGCGGGGGTTCTGAGCAGTTCTTC
cdr3_aa: CASSLPGTSGGSEQFF

v_call: TRBV5-4
j_call: TRBJ2-3
clone_size: NA
d_call: TRBD2
cdr3_nt: TGTGCCACAAGCGGGGGTGTGGCAGATACGCAGTATTTT
cdr3_aa: CATSGGVADTQYF

v_call: TRBV2
j_call: TRBJ2-7
clone_size: NA
d_call: NA
cdr3_nt: TGTGCCAGCAGTGAGAGGAACGAGCAGTACTTC
cdr3_aa: CASSERNEQYF

v_call: TRBV3-1/TRBV3-2
j_call: TRBJ2-3
clone_size: NA
d_call: TRBD2
cdr3_nt: TGTGCCAGCAGCCCCCCTATTGGACTAGCTTGCACAGATACGCAGTATTTT
cdr3_aa: CASSPPIGLACTDTQYF

v_call: TRBV5-5
j_call: TRBJ1-1
clone_size: NA
d_call: NA
cdr3_nt: TGTGCCAGCAGCGAGGGGGTTGCGAACACTGAAGCTTTCTTT
cdr3_aa: CASSEGVANTEAFF

v_call: TRBV4-3
j_call: TRBJ2-7
clone_size: NA
d_call: NA
cdr3_nt: TGCGCCAGCAGCCAAGATCGCGGAAGCTCCTACGAGCAGTACTTC
cdr3_aa: CASSQDRGSSYEQYF

v_call: TRBV30
j_call: TRBJ2-1
clone_size: NA
d_call: TRBD2
cdr3_nt: TGTGCCTATGGACTAGCGGGGGGCCGGGAGCAGTTCTTC
cdr3_aa: CAYGLAGGREQFF

v_call: TRBV6-5
j_call: TRBJ2-3
clone_size: NA
d_call: TRBD2
cdr3_nt: TGTGCCAGCAGCCCCCTAGCGGGTAGCACAGATACGCAGTATTTT
cdr3_aa: CASSPLAGSTDTQYF

v_call: TRBV6-5
j_call: TRBJ2-6
clone_size: once
d_call: NA
cdr3_nt: TGTGCCAGCAGTTCCCTTAGTTGGGCCAACGTCCTGACTTTC
cdr3_aa: CASSSLSWANVLTF

v_call: TRBV9
j_call: TRBJ1-1
clone_size: few
d_call: NA
cdr3_nt: TGTGCCAGCAAGCAGTTGGGCCTGATGAACACTGAAGCTTTCTTT
cdr3_aa: CASKQLGLMNTEAFF

v_call: TRBV5-1
j_call: TRBJ2-1
clone_size: NA
d_call: TRBD2
cdr3_nt: TGCGCCAGCGAACTAGCGGGGGGATACAATGAGCAGTTCTTC
cdr3_aa: CASELAGGYNEQFF

v_call: TRBV3-1/TRBV3-2
j_call: TRBJ2-1
clone_size: NA
d_call: NA
cdr3_nt: TGTGCCAGCAGCCAGTCCCAGGGGAACAATGAGCAGTTCTTC
cdr3_aa: CASSQSQGNNEQFF

v_call: TRBV7-8
j_call: TRBJ1-2
clone_size: NA
d_call: TRBD1
cdr3_nt: TGTGCCAGCAGCCCCCGGGACAGTCGTAACTATGGCTACACCTTC
cdr3_aa: CASSPRDSRNYGYTF

v_call: TRBV6-5
j_call: TRBJ2-2
clone_size: NA
d_call: NA
cdr3_nt: TGTGCCAGCAGTTCGAGGCCGAGGACCGGGGAGCTGTTTTTT
cdr3_aa: CASSSRPRTGELFF

v_call: TRBV28
j_call: TRBJ1-2
clone_size: NA
d_call: TRBD1
cdr3_nt: TGTGCCAGCAGTTTATCCGTCGGACAGGGGAGTTGGGGCTACACCTTC
cdr3_aa: CASSLSVGQGSWGYTF

v_call: TRBV7-2
j_call: TRBJ2-5
clone_size: once
d_call: NA
cdr3_nt: TGTGCCAGCAGCAGCCGGGACACACAGTACCAAGAGACCCAGTACTTC
cdr3_aa: CASSSRDTQYQETQYF

v_call: TRBV9
j_call: TRBJ2-7
clone_size: NA
d_call: TRBD1
cdr3_nt: TGTGCCAGCAGCGTAGGCGCAGGGGGCTACGAGCAGTACTTC
cdr3_aa: CASSVGAGGYEQYF

v_call: TRBV7-7
j_call: TRBJ1-3
clone_size: NA
d_call: TRBD1
cdr3_nt: TGTGCCAGCAGCTACGACAGGGAAGGTTCTGGAAACACCATATATTTT
cdr3_aa: CASSYDREGSGNTIYF

v_call: TRBV25-1
j_call: TRBJ2-7
clone_size: NA
d_call: NA
cdr3_nt: TGTGCCAGTCAGCCGGGGGTATCAGGGAGCACCTTCCACGAGCAGTACTTC
cdr3_aa: CASQPGVSGSTFHEQYF

v_call: TRBV27
j_call: TRBJ1-1
clone_size: NA
d_call: TRBD1
cdr3_nt: TGTGCCAGCAGTTTATCTCCCACAGGGGGGACTGAAGCTTTCTTT
cdr3_aa: CASSLSPTGGTEAFF

v_call: TRBV7-3
j_call: TRBJ2-2
clone_size: NA
d_call: TRBD1
cdr3_nt: TGTGCCAGCAGAGCCGGGACAGGGGACACCGGGGAGCTGTTTTTT
cdr3_aa: CASRAGTGDTGELFF

v_call: TRBV7-2
j_call: TRBJ1-6
clone_size: NA
d_call: NA
cdr3_nt: TGTGCCAGCAGCCTACCCCGACAGCTCCGTAATTCACCCCTCCACTTT
cdr3_aa: CASSLPRQLRNSPLHF

v_call: TRBV7-9
j_call: TRBJ2-1
clone_size: NA
d_call: TRBD2
cdr3_nt: TGTGCCAGCAGCCCCTCCGGGACTAGAAGTGAGCAGTTCTTC
cdr3_aa: CASSPSGTRSEQFF

v_call: TRBV4-2
j_call: TRBJ1-6
clone_size: NA
d_call: NA
cdr3_nt: TGTGCCAGCAGCCAAGAGGGGCAGGGCGGTAATTCACCCCTCCACTTT
cdr3_aa: CASSQEGQGGNSPLHF

v_call: TRBV3-1/TRBV3-2
j_call: TRBJ2-7
clone_size: NA
d_call: NA
cdr3_nt: TGTGCCAGCAGCCAAGGCGCGCCGGGGGACCCCTACGAGCAGTACTTC
cdr3_aa: CASSQGAPGDPYEQYF

v_call: TRBV13
j_call: TRBJ1-2
clone_size: NA
d_call: NA
cdr3_nt: TGTGCCAGCAGCTTAAAAAGACAGAGGAATGGCTACACCTTC
cdr3_aa: CASSLKRQRNGYTF

v_call: TRBV2
j_call: TRBJ2-7
clone_size: NA
d_call: NA
cdr3_nt: TGTGCCAGCAGGGATAGCGGCGCCTACGAGCAGTACTTC
cdr3_aa: CASRDSGAYEQYF

v_call: TRBV7-9
j_call: TRBJ2-3
clone_size: NA
d_call: TRBD1
cdr3_nt: TGTGCCACCAACCGGGACAGGGGGAACACAGATACGCAGTATTTT
cdr3_aa: CATNRDRGNTDTQYF

v_call: TRBV7-3
j_call: TRBJ1-1
clone_size: NA
d_call: TRBD1
cdr3_nt: TGTGCCAGCAGCCTACGACAGGGAACTGAAGCTTTCTTT
cdr3_aa: CASSLRQGTEAFF

v_call: TRBV11-2
j_call: TRBJ2-7
clone_size: NA
d_call: NA
cdr3_nt: TGTGCCAGCAGCTTAGAGGGGGGTGGGATTGGAGAGCAGTACTTC
cdr3_aa: CASSLEGGGIGEQYF

v_call: TRBV3-1/TRBV3-2
j_call: TRBJ2-7
clone_size: NA
d_call: TRBD1
cdr3_nt: TGTGCCAGCAGCCAAATCACCGGACAGGAGAAGTACTTC
cdr3_aa: CASSQITGQEKYF

v_call: TRBV29-1
j_call: TRBJ1-4
clone_size: few
d_call: TRBD1
cdr3_nt: TGCAGCGTTGTCGGGACAGTTAATGAAAAACTGTTTTTT
cdr3_aa: CSVVGTVNEKLFF

v_call: TRBV10-1
j_call: TRBJ2-2
clone_size: NA
d_call: NA
cdr3_nt: TGCGCCAGCAGTGCGGGTCCGAACACCGGGGAGCTGTTTTTT
cdr3_aa: CASSAGPNTGELFF

v_call: TRBV6-5
j_call: TRBJ2-7
clone_size: NA
d_call: TRBD2
cdr3_nt: TGTGCCAGCAGTTCGGGGGGGGAAGTCAACGAGCAGTACTTC
cdr3_aa: CASSSGGEVNEQYF

v_call: TRBV2
j_call: TRBJ2-5
clone_size: NA
d_call: NA
cdr3_nt: TGTGCCAGCAACAGTCGGCTTGAGACCCAGTACTTC
cdr3_aa: CASNSRLETQYF

v_call: TRBV5-1
j_call: TRBJ2-1
clone_size: NA
d_call: TRBD1
cdr3_nt: TGCGCCAGCAGCCCATTCCGGGACAGCCTCTACAATGAGCAGTTCTTC
cdr3_aa: CASSPFRDSLYNEQFF

v_call: TRBV19
j_call: TRBJ2-7
clone_size: NA
d_call: NA
cdr3_nt: TGTGCCAGTAGTGGTAGGGGGTCCTACGAGCAGTACTTC
cdr3_aa: CASSGRGSYEQYF

v_call: TRBV29-1
j_call: TRBJ1-2
clone_size: NA
d_call: TRBD1
cdr3_nt: TGCAGCGTGGTGGGACAGGACTATGGCTACACCTTC
cdr3_aa: CSVVGQDYGYTF

v_call: TRBV4-2
j_call: TRBJ2-5
clone_size: NA
d_call: NA
cdr3_nt: TGTGCCAGCAGCCCCACCCACAGGGTACAAGAGACCCAGTACTTC
cdr3_aa: CASSPTHRVQETQYF

v_call: TRBV7-8
j_call: TRBJ2-2
clone_size: once
d_call: NA
cdr3_nt: TGTGCCAGCAGCTTAGCGTACCGGGATCTTGATGATAGGGAGCTGTTTTTT
cdr3_aa: CASSLAYRDLDDRELFF

v_call: TRBV5-1
j_call: TRBJ2-2
clone_size: NA
d_call: NA
cdr3_nt: TGCGCCAGCAGCTTGGTTCCAGGGGCGAACACCGGGGAGCTGTTTTTT
cdr3_aa: CASSLVPGANTGELFF

v_call: TRBV28
j_call: TRBJ2-2
clone_size: NA
d_call: NA
cdr3_nt: TGTGCCAGCATATCTATGACAGGCACCGGGGAGCTGTTTTTT
cdr3_aa: CASISMTGTGELFF

v_call: TRBV5-5
j_call: TRBJ2-5
clone_size: NA
d_call: NA
cdr3_nt: TGTGCCAGCAGCTTGGGGGGGCCGGAGACCCAGTACTTC
cdr3_aa: CASSLGGPETQYF

v_call: TRBV18
j_call: TRBJ2-3
clone_size: NA
d_call: NA
cdr3_nt: TGTGCCAGCTCAGGGAGCTGGACAGATACGCAGTATTTT
cdr3_aa: CASSGSWTDTQYF

v_call: TRBV18
j_call: TRBJ1-6
clone_size: NA
d_call: NA
cdr3_nt: TGTGCCAGCTCACCACGGGTGGCCGGAGATTCACCCCTCCACTTT
cdr3_aa: CASSPRVAGDSPLHF

v_call: TRBV2
j_call: TRBJ2-3
clone_size: once
d_call: NA
cdr3_nt: TGTGCCAGCAGGCCGGGGGGCCAAGATACGCAGTATTTT
cdr3_aa: CASRPGGQDTQYF

v_call: TRBV4-3
j_call: TRBJ1-2
clone_size: NA
d_call: TRBD1
cdr3_nt: TGCGCCAGCAGCCAATCCCCAGGGGGTAACTATGGCTACACCTTC
cdr3_aa: CASSQSPGGNYGYTF

v_call: TRBV7-8
j_call: TRBJ2-3
clone_size: NA
d_call: TRBD2
cdr3_nt: TGTGCCAGCAGCTTAAGAACTAGCGGGTCGGGAGATACGCAGTATTTT
cdr3_aa: CASSLRTSGSGDTQYF

v_call: TRBV19
j_call: TRBJ1-1
clone_size: once
d_call: TRBD1
cdr3_nt: TGTGCCAGTAGTACGGGACAGAAGAACACTGAAGCTTTCTTT
cdr3_aa: CASSTGQKNTEAFF

v_call: TRBV10-3
j_call: TRBJ2-2
clone_size: NA
d_call: NA
cdr3_nt: TGTGCGATCAAGGGGACCGGGGAGCTGTTTTTT
cdr3_aa: CAIKGTGELFF

v_call: TRBV4-2
j_call: TRBJ2-2
clone_size: NA
d_call: NA
cdr3_nt: TGTGCCAGCAGCCCTCGGGGTTTGGAGCTGTTTTTT
cdr3_aa: CASSPRGLELFF

v_call: TRBV3-1/TRBV3-2
j_call: TRBJ1-2
clone_size: few
d_call: TRBD1
cdr3_nt: TGTGCCAGCAGCCACTTCAAGAACGGGACAGGGCATGTCTATAACTATGGCTACACCTTC
cdr3_aa: CASSHFKNGTGHVYNYGYTF

v_call: TRBV5-4
j_call: TRBJ1-2
clone_size: NA
d_call: NA
cdr3_nt: TGTGCCAGCAGCTTGTCCAACAGGGATGCTTCTGGCTACACCTTC
cdr3_aa: CASSLSNRDASGYTF

v_call: TRBV7-9
j_call: TRBJ1-5
clone_size: NA
d_call: NA
cdr3_nt: TGTGCCAGCAGCCCAGGGCCGTCAGGTCAGCCCCAGCATTTT
cdr3_aa: CASSPGPSGQPQHF

v_call: TRBV30
j_call: TRBJ1-4
clone_size: NA
d_call: NA
cdr3_nt: TGTGCCTGCACAGGGCGGCCTAATGAAAAACTGTTTTTT
cdr3_aa: CACTGRPNEKLFF

v_call: TRBV7-2
j_call: TRBJ2-7
clone_size: NA
d_call: TRBD1
cdr3_nt: TGTGCCAGCAGCTCGGGACAGGGAAGAGGTAATACCTACGAGCAGTACTTC
cdr3_aa: CASSSGQGRGNTYEQYF

v_call: TRBV6-2/TRBV6-3
j_call: TRBJ1-2
clone_size: NA
d_call: TRBD1
cdr3_nt: TGTGCCAGCAGTGCGCGACCCGGGACAGTCTATGGCTACACCTTC
cdr3_aa: CASSARPGTVYGYTF